The TCR beta chain described here comes from a study of regulatory T cells in long-lasting Graves disease. Across the study: Antithyroid drug exposure in newly diagnosed Graves' patients had lasted under 3 months.

Notes on this clonotype: Antigen unknown. The junction differs from germline at one of its ends, possibly a read error.

Germline CDR1 is SSHAT and CDR2 is FNYEAQ (reference sequence). The CDR3 is 15 residues long. Libraries of TCR beta came from iRepertoire HTBI primers plus Arm-PCR of CDR3 regions. TCRdb reanalysed the multiplex PCR reads using MiXCR and keeps one entry per CDR3 protein. This sample has about 620,000 distinct CDR3 sequences, with less than 20% found just once. The time point was: newly diagnosed GD, antithyroid drugs for less than 3 months. RNA extracted from PBMCs served as the sequencing template. Study-level results: The TCR repertoire of persistent Graves' patients was less diverse than that of newly diagnosed ones. Accuracy may have been reduced by the small sample size.

This same sample was also part of a study on T cells in Graves' hyperthyroidism and ophthalmopathy. From that second work: HTBI primers drove first-round RT-PCR of the TCR CDR3.

Sequencing used peripheral blood mononuclear cells (PBMCs), obtained at new diagnosis, from a patient treated with antithyroid drugs. This rearrangement joins TRBV7-7 to TRBJ2-3, with unresolved D. The sequence was obtained from a woman aged 30 to 39 with Graves disease. In nucleotides, the CDR3 is TGTGCTAGCAGCTTAACGGTAGCCCCTGCCGATACGCAGTATTTT. Translating it yields CASSLTVAPADTQYF.